A single count supports the clone carrying this T cell receptor beta chain. A library of TCRbeta sequences, prepared with unique molecular identifiers, was generated. TCRdb processed the PCR reads anew with MiXCR; each CDR3 protein has one entry. The data show hundreds of thousands of distinct CDR3 sequences, about 16% seen once. V was pared by 1 base and J by 2 bases, with 8 bases between. The CDR3 loop spans 14 amino acids. Germline loops: CDR1 SGHRS, CDR2 YFSETQ. The data were taken from a study of T-cell reconstitution after alpha-beta-depleted transplantation in children. The clonotype originates from a human donor who donated a stem cell graft to a child with acute lymphoblastic leukemia. The chain uses TRBV5-1 and TRBJ2-3; no definite D call. The sequencing used PBMCs from the stem cell graft donor, collected from the stem cell graft. The CDR3 spells CASSLRSTTDTQYF. Here the CDR3 DNA reads TGCGCCAGCAGCTTGAGATCGACCACAGATACGCAGTATTTT.